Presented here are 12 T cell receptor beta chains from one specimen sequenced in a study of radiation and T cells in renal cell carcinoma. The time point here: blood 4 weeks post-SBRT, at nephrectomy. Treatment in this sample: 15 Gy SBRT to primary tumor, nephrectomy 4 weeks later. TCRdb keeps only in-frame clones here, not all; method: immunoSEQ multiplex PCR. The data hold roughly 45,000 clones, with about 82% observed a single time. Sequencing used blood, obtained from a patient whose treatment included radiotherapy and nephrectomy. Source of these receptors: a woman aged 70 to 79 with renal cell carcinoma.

The CDR3 loop is CASSLGAGGGYTF. Here the CDR3 DNA reads TGCGCCAGCAGCTTGGGGGCAGGGGGCGGCTACACCTTC. This chain joins TRBV5-1 and TRBJ1-2; 8 positions match TRBD1. With 0 bases clipped from V and 8 bases from J, the junction kept 3 bases outside the gene matches. The CDR3 has 13 amino acids. CDR1 and CDR2 from the germline V gene are SGHRS and YFSETQ.

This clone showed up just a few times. CDR3 coding DNA: TGTGCCTGGAGTGTATCGGGAGCGGGAGGAGAAGAGACCCAGTACTTC. It yields the protein CAWSVSGAGGEETQYF. The V and J genes are TRBV30 and TRBJ2-5, with 9 bases lining up with TRBD2. J lost 3 bases, V lost 0 bases, and 8 bases had no gene match. The CDR3 consists of 16 residues. CDR1 GTSNPN and CDR2 SVGIG come from the germline V gene (reference sequence).

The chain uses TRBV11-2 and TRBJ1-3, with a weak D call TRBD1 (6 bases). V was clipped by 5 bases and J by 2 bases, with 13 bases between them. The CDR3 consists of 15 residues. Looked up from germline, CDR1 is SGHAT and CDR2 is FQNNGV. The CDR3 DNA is TGTGCCAGCAGCCAACTCGGGGGCCCTGGAAACACCATATATTTT. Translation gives CASSQLGGPGNTIYF.

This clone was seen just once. The CDR3 sequence is CASSLGNGGYTF. The CDR3 DNA reads as TGTGCCAGCAGCTTAGGGAACGGTGGCTACACCTTC. The J gene is TRBJ1-2, the V gene TRBV7-9; D is unresolved. Germline V lookup: CDR1 SEHNR, CDR2 FQNEAQ (reference sequence). The length of the CDR3 is 12 residues. The V gene lost 1 base and the J gene lost 7 bases, with 7 bases spanning the gap. Complete variable domain (other parts from reference TRBV7-9 and TRBJ1-2): DTGVSQNPRHKITKRGQNVTFRCDPISEHNRLYWYRQTLGQGPEFLTYFQNEAQLEKSRLLSDRFSAERPKGSFSTLEIQRTEQGDSAMYLCASSLGNGGYTFGSGTRLTVV.

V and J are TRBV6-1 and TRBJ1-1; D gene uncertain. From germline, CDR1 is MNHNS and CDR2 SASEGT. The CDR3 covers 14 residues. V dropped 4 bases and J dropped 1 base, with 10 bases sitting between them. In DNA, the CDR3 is TGTGCCAGCAGTGCTGAGTCAGAGAACACTGAAGCTTTCTTT. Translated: CASSAESENTEAFF.

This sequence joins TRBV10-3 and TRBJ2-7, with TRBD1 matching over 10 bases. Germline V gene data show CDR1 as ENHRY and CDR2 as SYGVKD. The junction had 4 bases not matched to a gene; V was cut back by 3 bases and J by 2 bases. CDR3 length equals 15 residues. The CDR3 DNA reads TGTGCCATCAGTGACAGGGACAGGGGTACCTACGAGCAGTACTTC. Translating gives CAISDRDRGTYEQYF.

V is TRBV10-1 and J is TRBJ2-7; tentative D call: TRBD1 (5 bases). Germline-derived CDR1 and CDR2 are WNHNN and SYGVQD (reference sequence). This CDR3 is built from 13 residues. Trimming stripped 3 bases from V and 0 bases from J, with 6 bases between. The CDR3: CASSDGHSYEQYF. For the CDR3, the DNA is TGCGCCAGCAGTGACGGACACTCCTACGAGCAGTACTTC.

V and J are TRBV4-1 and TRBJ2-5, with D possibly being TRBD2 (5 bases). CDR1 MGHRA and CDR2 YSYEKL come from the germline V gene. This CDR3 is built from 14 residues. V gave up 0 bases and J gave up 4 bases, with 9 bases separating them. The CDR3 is CASSQDYGVETQYF. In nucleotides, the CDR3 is TGCGCCAGCAGCCAAGATTACGGGGTAGAGACCCAGTACTTC.

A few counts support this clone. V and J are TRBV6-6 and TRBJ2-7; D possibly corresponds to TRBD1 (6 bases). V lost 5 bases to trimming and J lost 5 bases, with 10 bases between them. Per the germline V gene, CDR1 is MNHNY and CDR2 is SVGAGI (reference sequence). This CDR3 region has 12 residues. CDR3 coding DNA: TGTGCCAGCAGTGACAGGATTAACGAGCAGTACTTC. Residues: CASSDRINEQYF.

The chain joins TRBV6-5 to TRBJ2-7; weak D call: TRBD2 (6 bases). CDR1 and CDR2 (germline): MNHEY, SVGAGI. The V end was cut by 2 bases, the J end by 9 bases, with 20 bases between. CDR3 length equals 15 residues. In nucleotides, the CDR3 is TGTGCCAGCAGTTACGGGCCGGGCGGGAATGGTCGGCAGTACTTC. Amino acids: CASSYGPGGNGRQYF.

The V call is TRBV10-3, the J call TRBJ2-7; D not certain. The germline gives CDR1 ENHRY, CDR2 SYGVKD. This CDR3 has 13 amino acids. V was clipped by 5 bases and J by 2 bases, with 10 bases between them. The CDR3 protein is CAISPEETYEQYF. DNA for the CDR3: TGTGCCATCAGTCCAGAAGAGACCTACGAGCAGTACTTC.

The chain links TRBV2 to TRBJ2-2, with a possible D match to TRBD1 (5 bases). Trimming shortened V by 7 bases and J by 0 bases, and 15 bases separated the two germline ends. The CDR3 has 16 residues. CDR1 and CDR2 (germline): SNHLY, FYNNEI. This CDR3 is CASTPDMFPNTGELFF. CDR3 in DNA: TGTGCCAGCACCCCGGACATGTTTCCGAACACCGGGGAGCTGTTTTTT.